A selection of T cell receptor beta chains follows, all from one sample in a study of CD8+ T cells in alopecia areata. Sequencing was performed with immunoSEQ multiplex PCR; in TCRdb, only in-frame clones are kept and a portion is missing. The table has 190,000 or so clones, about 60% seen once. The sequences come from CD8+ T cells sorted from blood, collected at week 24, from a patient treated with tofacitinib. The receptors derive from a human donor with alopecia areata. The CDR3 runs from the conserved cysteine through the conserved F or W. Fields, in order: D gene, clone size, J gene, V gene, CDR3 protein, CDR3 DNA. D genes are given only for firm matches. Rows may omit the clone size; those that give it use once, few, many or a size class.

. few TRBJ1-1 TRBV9 CASSVGGVNTEAFF TGTGCCAGCAGCGTAGGGGGGGTGAACACTGAAGCTTTCTTT
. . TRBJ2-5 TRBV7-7 CASRDNQETQYF TGTGCTAGCCGGGACAACCAAGAGACCCAGTACTTC
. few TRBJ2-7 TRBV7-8 CASTGGFPYEQYF TGTGCCAGCACCGGCGGCTTTCCATACGAGCAGTACTTC
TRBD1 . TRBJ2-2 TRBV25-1 CASSGTGDAGELFF TGTGCCAGCTCCGGGACAGGGGACGCAGGGGAGCTGTTTTTT
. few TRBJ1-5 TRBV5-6 CASSLGGGTQPQHF TGTGCCAGCAGCTTGGGCGGGGGTACGCAGCCCCAGCATTTT
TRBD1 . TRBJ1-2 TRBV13 CASSLGRTGVYGYTF TGTGCCAGCAGCTTAGGAAGGACAGGGGTCTATGGCTACACCTTC
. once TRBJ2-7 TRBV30 CAWSVNYEQYF TGTGCCTGGAGTGTCAATTACGAGCAGTACTTC
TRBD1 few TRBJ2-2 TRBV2 CASSAGQTNTGELFF TGTGCCAGCAGTGCGGGACAGACGAACACCGGGGAGCTGTTTTTT
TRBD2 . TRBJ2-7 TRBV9 CASSAAGEDDEQYF TGTGCCAGCAGCGCAGCGGGGGAGGACGACGAGCAGTACTTC
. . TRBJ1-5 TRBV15 CATSRDLALNQPQHF TGTGCCACCAGCAGAGATCTAGCTTTGAATCAGCCCCAGCATTTT
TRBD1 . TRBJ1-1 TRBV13 CASSLGGQGNTEAFF TGTGCCAGCAGCTTAGGGGGACAGGGGAACACTGAAGCTTTCTTT
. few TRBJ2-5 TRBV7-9 CASSSYREGETQYF TGTGCCAGCAGCTCCTACAGGGAAGGAGAGACCCAGTACTTC
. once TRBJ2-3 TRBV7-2 CASSPELHGGTAQLDTQYF TGTGCCAGCAGCCCCGAGCTCCACGGAGGGACCGCTCAATTAGATACGCAGTATTTT
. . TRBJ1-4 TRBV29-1 CSVEVQGREKLFF TGCAGCGTTGAAGTACAGGGAAGAGAAAAACTGTTTTTT
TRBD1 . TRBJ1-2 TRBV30 CAWSLEGTVPRGYGYTF TGTGCCTGGAGTCTCGAGGGGACAGTCCCCCGGGGCTATGGCTACACCTTC
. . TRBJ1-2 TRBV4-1 CASSQDRGMYTF TGCGCCAGCAGCCAAGACAGGGGAATGTACACCTTC